The clone carrying this T cell receptor (beta chain) was observed a few times. Its target is unknown. Library preparation for TCR beta used quantitative 5'-RACE with molecular barcodes. Each CDR3 protein is one row after TCRdb ran MiXCR on the 5' RACE reads. The data show some 840,000 distinct CDR3 sequences, with about 11% seen just once and under 0.6% held by the top ten. This record comes from a study of CD8 T cells in ankylosing spondylitis. Study-wide findings and caveats: In ankylosing spondylitis blood, a motif of seven to nine highly homologous TCR beta variants appeared characteristic.

The CDR3 runs to 14 residues. V lost 4 bases and J lost 5, with 13 bases in between. Germline V gene sequence: CDR1 SGHRS, CDR2 YFSETQ. The TCR sequence derives from a male donor with ankylosing spondylitis. Specimen: blood, either unsorted or a sorted T cell fraction (not recorded which). The rearrangement links TRBV5-1 to TRBJ2-4; D possibly corresponds to TRBD1 (6 bases). As DNA, the CDR3 is TGCGCCAGCAGCCCACAGGGCTTGGAAAACATTCAGTACTTC. It translates to CASSPQGLENIQYF.